Shown below are 3 T cell receptor beta chains from a single sample sequenced in a study of CD8 T cells in ankylosing spondylitis. TCRdb itself ran the 5' RACE reads through MiXCR, one entry per CDR3 protein. The table records approximately 90,000 distinct CDR3 sequences, about 7.7% of them present only once. The sequenced sample consisted of blood, either unsorted or a sorted T cell fraction (not recorded which). These receptors came from a male donor with ankylosing spondylitis or in good health (not recorded which).

This clonotype was recorded many times. V gene TRBV6-1 combines with J gene TRBJ1-5, with D maybe TRBD1 (6 bases). The CDR3 runs 11 residues. Germline V CDR1 and CDR2: MNHNS, SASEGT. V was clipped by 2 bases and J by 15 bases, with 11 bases between them. The CDR3 loop reads CASSEPGQGHF. The CDR3 bases are TGTGCCAGCAGTGAACCGGGACAAGGGCATTTT.

This clonotype showed up many times. The chain has TRBV3-1 and TRBJ2-1, with 9 positions matching TRBD1. J lost 3 bases, V lost 4 bases, and 10 bases had no gene match. The CDR3 contains 17 residues. Germline V gene sequence: CDR1 LGHDT, CDR2 YNNKEL (reference sequence). CDR3: CASSLLSGTGNYNEQFF. Here the CDR3 DNA reads TGTGCCAGCAGCCTCTTATCCGGGACAGGGAACTACAATGAGCAGTTCTTC.

At least ten counts were recorded for this clonotype. The chain couples TRBV12-3 or TRBV12-4 to TRBJ2-4, with D unresolved. Trimming pared 5 bases from V and 7 bases from J, leaving 18 bases between. The length of the CDR3 is 15 residues. The CDR3 region is CASSGRPSALNIQYF. CDR3 sequence (DNA): TGTGCCAGCAGTGGACGTCCCTCCGCGTTGAACATTCAGTACTTC.